The 20 T cell receptor beta chains below come from one sample, sequenced in a study of vaccination effects on CD4 cells after COVID-19. Profiled with immunoSEQ multiplex PCR; TCRdb holds only in-frame clones, not every one. The sample has 50,000 to 65,000 clones, 73% seen once. Antigens of these TCRs are unknown. Expansion with viral peptide pools was applied to antigen-specific CD4+ T cells by the ViraFEST assay prior to sequencing. Upon completion of about 10 days in culture, CD4+ T cells were isolated. Each participant was given two doses of one vaccine (BNT162b2 or mRNA-1273). The sample here was CD4+ T cells from PBMCs cultured with HCoV-229E spike peptides, taken after COVID-19 vaccination. The receptors here all came from a human donor who received a COVID-19 vaccine.

The V call is TRBV6-5, the J call TRBJ1-1; 7 bases agree with TRBD1. Germline lookup yields CDR1 MNHEY and CDR2 SVGAGI. V lost 7 bases to trimming and J lost 13 bases; unmatched junction nucleotides: 9. The CDR3 loop spans 11 amino acids. CDR3 sequence: CASILRGLVFF. Here the CDR3 DNA reads TGTGCCAGCATTCTCAGGGGGTTGGTTTTCTTT.

The genes are TRBV28 and TRBJ1-2; no clear D. The CDR3 loop spans 13 amino acids. The germline V gene encodes CDR1 MDHEN and CDR2 SYDVKM. Trimming shortened V by 2 bases and J by 4 bases, and 8 bases separated the two germline ends. The CDR3 DNA is TGTGCCAGCAGTTTAGGAGTCGGCTATGGCTACACCTTC. This sequence encodes CASSLGVGYGYTF.

The chain combines TRBV12-3 or TRBV12-4 with TRBJ1-2, with 8 bases aligning to TRBD1. This CDR3 has 13 residues. The junction had 2 bases not matched to a gene; V was cut back by 6 bases and J by 2 bases. CDR3 residues: CASSRQGNYGYTF. The DNA for the CDR3 is TGTGCCAGCAGCCGACAGGGGAACTATGGCTACACCTTC.

The gene calls are TRBV12-3 or TRBV12-4 and TRBJ1-1; no firm D call. The CDR3 is 13 amino acids. V was trimmed by 3 bases and J by 11 bases, leaving 16 bases between them. CDR3 sequence (DNA): TGTGCCAGCAGTTTCGGTGGAGGGTTTGGGGCTTTCTTT. This encodes CASSFGGGFGAFF.

The CDR3: CATPKGEGSNTGELFF. CDR3 DNA sequence: TGTGCCACCCCTAAGGGTGAGGGTTCGAACACCGGGGAGCTGTTTTTT. V usage is TRBV5-4 and J usage is TRBJ2-2; a possible D gene is TRBD2 (5 bases). Germline CDR1 reads SGHNT; CDR2 reads YYREEE (reference sequence). V was clipped by 9 bases and J by 0 bases, with 18 bases between them. This CDR3 region has 16 residues. The full variable domain, completed using reference TRBV5-4 and TRBJ2-2, is ETGVTQSPTHLIKTRGQQVTLRCSSQSGHNTVSWYQQALGQGPQFIFQYYREEENGRGNFPPRFSGLQFPNYSSELNVNALELDDSALYLCATPKGEGSNTGELFFGEGSRLTVL.

A single count supports this clone. This chain uses TRBV7-2 with TRBJ1-6; no reliable D call. V was clipped by 0 bases and J by 9 bases, with 9 bases between them. The CDR3 contains 14 residues. Germline CDR1 and CDR2: SGHTA and FQGNSA. The CDR3: CASSLASSSSPLHF. In nucleotides, the CDR3 is TGTGCCAGCAGCTTAGCGTCCTCTAGTTCACCCCTCCACTTT. Drawing the rest from reference TRBV7-2 and TRBJ1-6, the complete variable domain is GAGVSQSPSNKVTEKGKDVELRCDPISGHTALYWYRQSLGQGLEFLIYFQGNSAPDKSGLPSDRFSAERTGGSVSTLTIQRTQQEDSAVYLCASSLASSSSPLHFGNGTRLTVT.

The rearrangement joins TRBV5-1 to TRBJ1-1; D not certain. In germline, CDR1 is SGHRS, CDR2 YFSETQ. V shed 0 bases and J shed 3 bases, with 12 bases lying between them. The CDR3 sequence is 15 residues long. Here the CDR3 reads CASSLAGVLDTEAFF. CDR3 nucleotides: TGCGCCAGCAGCTTGGCGGGTGTATTGGACACTGAAGCTTTCTTT.

This clone was observed once. This chain connects TRBV6-5 to TRBJ1-5; D not resolved. V was shortened by 2 bases and J by 0 bases, with 8 bases between the two germline ends. CDR3 length: 15 amino acids. Germline V gives CDR1 MNHEY, CDR2 SVGAGI. CDR3: CASSYRPDSNQPQHF. The CDR3 DNA is TGTGCCAGCAGTTACAGGCCGGATAGCAATCAGCCCCAGCATTTT.

The chain carries TRBV3-1 (or the pseudogene TRBV3-2) and TRBJ2-5; 7 bases are a match to TRBD2. The CDR3 consists of 15 residues. The germline CDR1 and CDR2 sequences are LGHDT and YNNKEL (reference sequence). The V gene end was trimmed by 1 base and the J gene end by 2 bases; junction bases not matched to a gene: 4. CDR3 nucleotides: TGTGCCAGCAGCCAAGTCTCACTAGCGCAAGAGACCCAGTACTTC. Protein: CASSQVSLAQETQYF.

The gene calls are TRBV29-1 and TRBJ2-7, with D maybe TRBD2 (6 bases). V gave up 0 bases and J gave up 3 bases, with 15 bases separating them. The V gene's germline CDR1 is SQVTM and CDR2 ANQGSEA. The CDR3 runs 15 residues. CDR3 region: CSVEEPGWGVYEQYV. For the CDR3, the DNA is TGCAGCGTTGAAGAGCCAGGGTGGGGGGTCTACGAGCAGTACGTC.

The chain couples TRBV6-4 to TRBJ2-2; no clear D gene. The CDR3 covers 14 residues. The V and J ends lost 3 bases and 6 bases respectively, with 11 bases between them. Germline values: CDR1 MRHNA, CDR2 SNTAGT. CDR3 bases: TGTGCCAGCAGTGAGTCGTCGAGTCCCGGGGAGCTGTTTTTT. It yields the protein CASSESSSPGELFF.

The chain joins TRBV18 to TRBJ2-7; D is possibly TRBD1 (6 bases). This CDR3 is 14 amino acids long. CDR1 KGHSH and CDR2 LQKENI come from the germline V gene. Between the trimmed V and J ends, which lost 3 bases and 0 bases, there was a span of 9 bases. The CDR3: CASSPGHSSYEQYV. CDR3 in DNA: TGTGCCAGCTCACCGGGACACAGCTCCTACGAGCAGTACGTC.

The rearrangement uses TRBV12-3 or TRBV12-4 and TRBJ2-2; D remains ambiguous. V shed 5 bases and J shed 9 bases, with 10 bases lying between them. The CDR3 is made up of 12 amino acids. CDR3 nucleotides: TGTGCCAGCAGTCTAAGCCACCGGGAGCTGTTTTTT. Its protein product is CASSLSHRELFF.

The chain recombines TRBV7-2 with TRBJ2-4; TRBD1 might be the D (5 bases). The germline CDR1 and CDR2 sequences are SGHTA and FQGNSA. The ends were cut back, 0 bases at V and 6 bases at J, with 9 bases in the middle. The CDR3 spans 14 residues. The CDR3 nucleotides are TGTGCCAGCAGCTTAGCGTTAGGGGCAAACATTCAGTACTTC. Translating gives CASSLALGANIQYF.

The chain links TRBV7-2 to TRBJ2-3; 8 nucleotides line up with TRBD2. The J segment lost 2 bases and the V segment lost 5 bases, leaving 6 bases of the junction unmatched. Per the germline V gene, CDR1 is SGHTA and CDR2 is FQGNSA. The CDR3 runs 15 residues. CDR3 bases: TGTGCCAGCAGCCTAAGCGGGGGCCCCACAGATACGCAGTATTTT. Protein product: CASSLSGGPTDTQYF.

The CDR3 bases are TGTGCCAGCAGCCCCTTCCTTGGCACCGGGGAGCTGTTTTTT. Translated, it gives CASSPFLGTGELFF. V usage is TRBV5-6 and J usage is TRBJ2-2; D gene uncertain. Germline-derived CDR1 and CDR2 are SGHDT and YYEEEE. V was cut by 4 bases and J by 4 bases, with 11 bases left in between. The CDR3 sequence is 14 residues long. Drawing the rest from reference TRBV5-6 and TRBJ2-2, the complete variable domain is DAGVTQSPTHLIKTRGQQVTLRCSPKSGHDTVSWYQQALGQGPQFIFQYYEEEERQRGNFPDRFSGHQFPNYSSELNVNALLLGDSALYLCASSPFLGTGELFFGEGSRLTVL.

The chain joins TRBV7-2 to TRBJ1-3; no definite D call. Germline assignment: CDR1 SGHTA and CDR2 FQGNSA. The ends were cut back, 2 bases at V and 5 bases at J, with 1 base in the middle. There are 11 residues in the CDR3. CDR3 DNA: TGTGCCAGCAGCTTAAGAAACACCATATATTTT. Amino acid sequence: CASSLRNTIYF. The full variable domain, with the rest looked up from reference TRBV7-2 and TRBJ1-3, is GAGVSQSPSNKVTEKGKDVELRCDPISGHTALYWYRQSLGQGLEFLIYFQGNSAPDKSGLPSDRFSAERTGGSVSTLTIQRTQQEDSAVYLCASSLRNTIYFGEGSWLTVV.

In nucleotides, the CDR3 is TGTGCCAGCAGCATACTAGCGGGGGGCTTTCAAGAGACCCAGTACTTC. This sequence encodes CASSILAGGFQETQYF. The rearrangement links TRBV5-8 to TRBJ2-5; 12 nucleotides line up with TRBD2. CDR1 is SGHTS, CDR2 YDEGEE, per germline. The V gene end was trimmed by 4 bases and the J gene end by 2 bases; junction bases not matched to a gene: 6. The CDR3 has 16 residues.

J is TRBJ2-7 and V is TRBV7-8, with TRBD1 identical over 9 bases. The CDR3 totals 16 residues. The germline V gene has CDR1 SGHVS and CDR2 FQNEAQ. Trimming took 1 base from V and 3 from J; bases not matched to a gene: 7. CDR3 amino acids: CASSLGTGAIIYEQYV. CDR3 DNA: TGTGCCAGCAGCTTAGGGACAGGGGCGATCATCTACGAGCAGTACGTC.

The chain is built from TRBV2 and TRBJ1-1; D remains unclear. Per the germline V gene, CDR1 is SNHLY and CDR2 is FYNNEI. V dropped 2 bases and J dropped 1 base, with 5 bases sitting between them. This CDR3 has 13 amino acids. Here the CDR3 reads CASSEQENTEAFF. The CDR3 DNA follows: TGTGCCAGCAGTGAACAGGAGAACACTGAAGCTTTCTTT. Filled out from reference TRBV2 and TRBJ1-1, the complete variable domain reads EPEVTQTPSHQVTQMGQEVILRCVPISNHLYFYWYRQILGQKVEFLVSFYNNEISEKSEIFDDQFSVERPDGSNFTLKIRSTKLEDSAMYFCASSEQENTEAFFGQGTRLTVV.